This TCR beta chain was retrieved from a study of spatial heterogeneity in lung cancer. Study overall: The average appearance count of each unique TCR and UMI combination in raw reads was more than ten.

The study tagged each TCR cDNA molecule with a unique molecular identifier. TCRdb reanalysed the 5' RACE reads using MiXCR and keeps one entry per CDR3 protein. This sample has approximately 38,000 distinct CDR3 sequences, with roughly 5.2% found just once. This clonotype was seen many times. The V end was cut by 8 bases, the J end by 7 bases, with 9 bases between. This CDR3 is built from 10 residues. Germline V lookup: CDR1 MDHEN, CDR2 SYDVKM. Time point meaning: sample taken at primary tumor resection. Whole RNA came from tumor, nontumor lung or frozen PBMC and was sequenced without being sorted. Donation came from approximately 69 patients with untreated early-stage non-small cell lung cancer.

The rearrangement links TRBV28 to TRBJ2-7; TRBD1 or TRBD2 may be the D gene (6 bases each). The source of this sequence is a male donor with early-stage non-small cell lung cancer. The specimen was PBMCs, collected at surgery. This CDR3 is CASGGGEQYF. In DNA, the CDR3 is TGTGCCAGCGGAGGGGGAGAGCAGTACTTC.